This TCR beta chain was found in a study of regulatory T cells in long-lasting Graves disease. Specified time point: newly diagnosed GD, antithyroid drugs for less than 3 months. RNA from PBMCs was the source of the TCR library. Germline CDR1 reads SGDLS; CDR2 reads YYNGEE. This CDR3 has 16 residues. Trimming removed 3 bases from V and 0 bases from J, with 14 bases in between. Libraries of TCR beta came from iRepertoire HTBI primers plus Arm-PCR of CDR3 regions. TCRdb reprocessed the multiplex PCR reads via MiXCR and lists one record per CDR3 protein. The sample carries 410,000 or so distinct CDR3 sequences, 14% to 15% recorded once. The same data also went into a second study, on T cells in Graves' hyperthyroidism and ophthalmopathy. That source notes: Clonotypes that were expanded in thyroid above 0.001 mostly appeared in blood too.

V usage is TRBV9 and J usage is TRBJ2-3; D is uncertain. The source was peripheral blood mononuclear cells (PBMCs), collected at new diagnosis, from a patient treated with antithyroid drugs. The sequence came from a woman between 25 and 40 years old with Graves disease. In DNA, the CDR3 is TGTGCCAGCAGCGCCCGACATAGCACCAGCACAGATACGCAGTATTTT. Its translation is CASSARHSTSTDTQYF.